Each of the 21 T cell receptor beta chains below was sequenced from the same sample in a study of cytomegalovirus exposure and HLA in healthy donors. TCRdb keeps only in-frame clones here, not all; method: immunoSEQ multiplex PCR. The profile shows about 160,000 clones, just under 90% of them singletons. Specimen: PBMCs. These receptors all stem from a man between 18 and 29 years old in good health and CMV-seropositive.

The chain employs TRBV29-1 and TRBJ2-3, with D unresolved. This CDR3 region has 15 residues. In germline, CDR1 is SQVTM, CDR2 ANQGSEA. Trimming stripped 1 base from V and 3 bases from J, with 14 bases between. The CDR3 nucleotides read TGCAGCGTTGAAGGAAATCCAGTTCTTACAGATACGCAGTATTTT. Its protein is CSVEGNPVLTDTQYF.

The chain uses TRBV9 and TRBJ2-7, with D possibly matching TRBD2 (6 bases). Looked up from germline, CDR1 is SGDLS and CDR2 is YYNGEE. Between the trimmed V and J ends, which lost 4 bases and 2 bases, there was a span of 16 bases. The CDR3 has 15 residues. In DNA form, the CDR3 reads TGTGCCAGCAGCTTTAACCCCGGGGGTCCCTACGAGCAGTACTTC. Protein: CASSFNPGGPYEQYF.

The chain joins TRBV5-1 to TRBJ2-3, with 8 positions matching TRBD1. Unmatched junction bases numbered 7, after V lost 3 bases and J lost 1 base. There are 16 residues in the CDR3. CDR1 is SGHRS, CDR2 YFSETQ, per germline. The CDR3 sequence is CASSSWPGQGTDTQYF. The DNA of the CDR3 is TGCGCCAGCAGCTCGTGGCCGGGACAGGGCACAGATACGCAGTATTTT.

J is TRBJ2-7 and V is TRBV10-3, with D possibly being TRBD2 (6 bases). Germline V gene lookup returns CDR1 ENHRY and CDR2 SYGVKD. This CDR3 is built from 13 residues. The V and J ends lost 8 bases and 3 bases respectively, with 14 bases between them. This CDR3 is CAIGGTANYEQYF. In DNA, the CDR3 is TGTGCCATCGGGGGGACGGCGAACTACGAGCAGTACTTC.

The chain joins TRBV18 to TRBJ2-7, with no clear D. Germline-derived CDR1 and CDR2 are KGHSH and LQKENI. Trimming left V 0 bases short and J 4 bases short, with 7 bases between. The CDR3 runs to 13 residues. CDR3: CASSPPAKYEQYF. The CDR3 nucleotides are TGTGCCAGCTCACCACCGGCCAAGTACGAGCAGTACTTC.

In nucleotides, the CDR3 is TGTGCCAGCAGCCAAATAGCGGGAGTCATAGCTTACAATGAGCAGTTCTTC. Translated, it gives CASSQIAGVIAYNEQFF. The chain recombines TRBV28 with TRBJ2-1; TRBD2 matches 9 bases. The CDR3 loop spans 17 amino acids. Losses at the gene ends were 6 bases for V and 4 bases for J; bases not matched to a gene: 13. Germline loops: CDR1 MDHEN, CDR2 SYDVKM.

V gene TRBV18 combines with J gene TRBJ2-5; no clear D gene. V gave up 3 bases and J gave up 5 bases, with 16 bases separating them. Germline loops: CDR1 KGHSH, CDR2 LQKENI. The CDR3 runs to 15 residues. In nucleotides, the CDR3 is TGTGCCAGCTCACCGACGGCTAGATTGTGGGAGACCCAGTACTTC. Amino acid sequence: CASSPTARLWETQYF.

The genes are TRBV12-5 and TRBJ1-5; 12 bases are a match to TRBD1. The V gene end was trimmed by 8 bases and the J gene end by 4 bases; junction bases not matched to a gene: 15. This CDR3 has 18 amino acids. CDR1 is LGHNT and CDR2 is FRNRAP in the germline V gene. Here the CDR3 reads CASPGDRGRPGLNQPQHF. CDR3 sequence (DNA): TGTGCTAGTCCGGGGGACAGGGGGCGCCCCGGACTTAATCAGCCCCAGCATTTT. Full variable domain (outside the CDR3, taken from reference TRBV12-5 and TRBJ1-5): DARVTQTPRHKVTEMGQEVTMRCQPILGHNTVFWYRQTMMQGLELLAYFRNRAPLDDSGMPKDRFSAEMPDATLATLKIQPSEPRDSAVYFCASPGDRGRPGLNQPQHFGDGTRLSIL.

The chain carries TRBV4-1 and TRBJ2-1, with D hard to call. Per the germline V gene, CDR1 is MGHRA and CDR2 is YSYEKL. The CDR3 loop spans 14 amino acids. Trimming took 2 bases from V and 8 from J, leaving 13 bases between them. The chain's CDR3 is CASSQPTRSHEQFF. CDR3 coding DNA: TGCGCCAGCAGCCAACCGACAAGAAGCCATGAGCAGTTCTTC.

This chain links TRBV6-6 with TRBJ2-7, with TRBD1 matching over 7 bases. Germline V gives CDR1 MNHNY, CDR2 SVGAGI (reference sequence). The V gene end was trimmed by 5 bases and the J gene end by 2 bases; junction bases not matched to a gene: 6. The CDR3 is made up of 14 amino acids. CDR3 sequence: CASSPKGAPYEQYF. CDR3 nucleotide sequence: TGTGCCAGCAGTCCCAAGGGGGCTCCCTACGAGCAGTACTTC.

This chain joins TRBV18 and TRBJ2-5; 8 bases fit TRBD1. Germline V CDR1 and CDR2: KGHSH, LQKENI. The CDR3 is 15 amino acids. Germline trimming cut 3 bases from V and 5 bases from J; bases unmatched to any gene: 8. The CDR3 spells CASSPRTGRMETQYF. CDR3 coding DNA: TGTGCCAGCTCACCGCGGACAGGGAGGATGGAGACCCAGTACTTC.

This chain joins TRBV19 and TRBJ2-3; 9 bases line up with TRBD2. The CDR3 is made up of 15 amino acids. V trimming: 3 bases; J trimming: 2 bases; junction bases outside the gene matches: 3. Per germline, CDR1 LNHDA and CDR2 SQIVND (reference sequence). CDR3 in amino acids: CASSILAGYTDTQYF. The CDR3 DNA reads TGTGCCAGTAGTATCCTAGCGGGATACACAGATACGCAGTATTTT. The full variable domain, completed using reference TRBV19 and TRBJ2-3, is DGGITQSPKYLFRKEGQNVTLSCEQNLNHDAMYWYRQDPGQGLRLIYYSQIVNDFQKGDIAEGYSVSREKKESFPLTVTSAQKNPTAFYLCASSILAGYTDTQYFGPGTRLTVL.

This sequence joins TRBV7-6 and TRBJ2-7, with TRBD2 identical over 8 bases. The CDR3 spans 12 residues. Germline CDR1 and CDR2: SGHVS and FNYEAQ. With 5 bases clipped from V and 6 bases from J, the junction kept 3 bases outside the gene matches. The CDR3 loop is CASSPGGVEQYF. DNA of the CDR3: TGTGCCAGCAGCCCGGGGGGGGTCGAGCAGTACTTC.

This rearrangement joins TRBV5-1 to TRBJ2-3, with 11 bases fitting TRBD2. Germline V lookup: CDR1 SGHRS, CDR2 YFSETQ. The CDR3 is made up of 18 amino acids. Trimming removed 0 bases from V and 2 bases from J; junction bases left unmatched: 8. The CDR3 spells CASSLAVAGGPSTDTQYF. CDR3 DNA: TGCGCCAGCAGCTTGGCCGTAGCGGGAGGGCCTTCCACAGATACGCAGTATTTT.

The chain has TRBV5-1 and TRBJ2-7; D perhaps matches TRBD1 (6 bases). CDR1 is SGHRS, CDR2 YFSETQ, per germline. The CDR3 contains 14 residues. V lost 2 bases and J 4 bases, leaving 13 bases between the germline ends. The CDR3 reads CASSFEDSPYEQYF. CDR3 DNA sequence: TGCGCCAGCAGCTTTGAGGACAGTCCTTACGAGCAGTACTTC.

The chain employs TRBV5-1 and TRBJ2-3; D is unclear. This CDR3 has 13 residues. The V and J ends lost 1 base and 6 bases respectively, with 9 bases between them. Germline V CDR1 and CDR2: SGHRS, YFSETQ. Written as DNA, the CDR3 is TGCGCCAGCAGCTTGCTCTATAAGGATACGCAGTATTTT. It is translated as CASSLLYKDTQYF.

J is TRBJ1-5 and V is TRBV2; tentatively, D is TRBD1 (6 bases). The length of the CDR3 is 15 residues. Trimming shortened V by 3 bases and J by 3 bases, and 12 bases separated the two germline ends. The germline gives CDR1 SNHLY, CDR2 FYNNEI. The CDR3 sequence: CASSDEAGVNQPQHF. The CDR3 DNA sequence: TGTGCCAGCAGTGATGAGGCAGGGGTCAATCAGCCCCAGCATTTT.

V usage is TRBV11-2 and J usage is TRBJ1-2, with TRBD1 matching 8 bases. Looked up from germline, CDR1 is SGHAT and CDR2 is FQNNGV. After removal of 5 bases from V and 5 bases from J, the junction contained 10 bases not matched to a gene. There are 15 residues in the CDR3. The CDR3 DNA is TGTGCCAGCAGCCCCGGGCAGGGGGCGAGGTATGGCTACACCTTC. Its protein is CASSPGQGARYGYTF.

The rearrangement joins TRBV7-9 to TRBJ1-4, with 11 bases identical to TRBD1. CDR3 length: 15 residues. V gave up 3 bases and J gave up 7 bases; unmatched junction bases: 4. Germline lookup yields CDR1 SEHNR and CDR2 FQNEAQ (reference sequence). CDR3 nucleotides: TGTGCCAGCAGCTTTGGACAGGGGGCAAGTGAAAAACTGTTTTTT. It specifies CASSFGQGASEKLFF. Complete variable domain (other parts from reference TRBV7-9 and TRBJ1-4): DTGVSQNPRHKITKRGQNVTFRCDPISEHNRLYWYRQTLGQGPEFLTYFQNEAQLEKSRLLSDRFSAERPKGSFSTLEIQRTEQGDSAMYLCASSFGQGASEKLFFGSGTQLSVL.

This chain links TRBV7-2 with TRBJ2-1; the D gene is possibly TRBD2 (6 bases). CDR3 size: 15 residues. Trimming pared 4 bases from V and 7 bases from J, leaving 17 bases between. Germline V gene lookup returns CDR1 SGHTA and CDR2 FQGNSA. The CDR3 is CASSSWTNPPNEQFF. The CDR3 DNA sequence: TGTGCCAGCAGCTCATGGACTAACCCCCCTAATGAGCAGTTCTTC.

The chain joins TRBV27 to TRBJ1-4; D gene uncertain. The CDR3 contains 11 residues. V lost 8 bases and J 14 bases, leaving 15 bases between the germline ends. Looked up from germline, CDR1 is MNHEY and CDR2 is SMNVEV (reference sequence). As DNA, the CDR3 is TGTGCCAGCCGAGGTGAGGAAGATCTGTTTTTT. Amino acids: CASRGEEDLFF.